Listed here are 10 T cell receptor beta chains from one sample, sequenced in a study of blood T cell repertoires in COVID-19 (dated by TCRdb to 2020 to 2021). The method was the immunoSEQ multiplex PCR assay. The table was pulled from immuneACCESS by TCRdb, which kept in-frame rearrangements only. Such tables lose some clones; where checked, under half of the loss comes from unresolved V genes, and the rest has no known cause. In this sample the table shows 280,000 or so clones, about 90% of which occur a single time. Less than 3% of the sample goes to the ten largest clones. The specimen was PBMCs or T cells enriched from blood (not recorded which). The receptors come from a woman in her forties or fifties who had been exposed to COVID-19.

The chain is built from TRBV10-3 and TRBJ1-3; the D is unclear. Trimming removed 2 bases from V and 0 bases from J, with 8 bases in between. Germline values: CDR1 ENHRY, CDR2 SYGVKD. This CDR3 is 15 amino acids long. CDR3 protein: CAISEEGSSGNTIYF. CDR3 in DNA: TGTGCCATCAGTGAGGAAGGGAGCTCTGGAAACACCATATATTTT.

The rearrangement uses TRBV2 and TRBJ1-5, with D tentatively TRBD1 (6 bases). Germline V gene lookup returns CDR1 SNHLY and CDR2 FYNNEI. V lost 7 bases, J lost 7 bases, and 17 bases lay in between. This CDR3 has 14 residues. The CDR3, as DNA: TGTGCCAGCAAGCAGGAGACAGGTGGCCAGCCCCAGCATTTT. Encoded protein: CASKQETGGQPQHF.

The V and J genes are TRBV10-1 and TRBJ1-5; tentative D call: TRBD1 (5 bases). The germline gives CDR1 WNHNN, CDR2 SYGVQD (reference sequence). The CDR3 has 15 amino acids. V was clipped by 6 bases and J by 3 bases, with 15 bases between them. CDR3 sequence: CASSSIRGNNQPQHF. The CDR3 nucleotides are TGCGCCAGCAGCAGCATAAGGGGCAACAATCAGCCCCAGCATTTT.

V usage is TRBV5-8 and J usage is TRBJ1-5; perhaps TRBD1 as D (6 bases). CDR1 and CDR2 (germline): SGHTS, YDEGEE. The CDR3 sequence is 13 residues long. V was pared by 4 bases and J by 9 bases, with 14 bases between. The DNA of the CDR3 is TGTGCCAGCAGCATTGGACAGATCCGGCCCCAGCATTTT. Protein product: CASSIGQIRPQHF.

This clone was counted between two and nine times. The sample carries other DNA sequences with the same CDR3. The V gene is TRBV2, the J gene TRBJ1-5; 8 bases line up with TRBD1. V was pared by 4 bases and J by 1 base, with 0 bases of the junction left unmatched. The CDR3 is 14 amino acids. Germline values: CDR1 SNHLY, CDR2 FYNNEI. For the CDR3, the DNA is TGTGCCAGCAGTGGGGACAGGAGCAATCAGCCCCAGCATTTT. It translates to CASSGDRSNQPQHF. The entire variable domain, with the rest obtained from reference TRBV2 and TRBJ1-5, is as follows: EPEVTQTPSHQVTQMGQEVILRCVPISNHLYFYWYRQILGQKVEFLVSFYNNEISEKSEIFDDQFSVERPDGSNFTLKIRSTKLEDSAMYFCASSGDRSNQPQHFGDGTRLSIL.

The chain recombines TRBV7-8 with TRBJ2-2, with 11 nucleotides matching TRBD2. Trimming at V came to 2 bases and at J to 4 bases, leaving 6 bases not matched to a gene. The CDR3 has 17 residues. Germline V CDR1 and CDR2: SGHVS, FQNEAQ. The CDR3 loop reads CASSLLAGGPVTGELFF. The CDR3 DNA follows: TGTGCCAGCAGCTTATTAGCGGGGGGGCCGGTCACCGGGGAGCTGTTTTTT.

This chain links TRBV13 with TRBJ1-5, with 7 positions matching TRBD1. V lost 0 bases to trimming and J lost 10 bases; unmatched junction nucleotides: 6. The CDR3 spans 14 residues. The germline gives CDR1 PRHDT, CDR2 FYEKMQ (reference sequence). The CDR3 reads CASSLGPQGFPQHF. CDR3 nucleotide sequence: TGTGCCAGCAGCTTAGGGCCACAGGGGTTTCCCCAGCATTTT.

The CDR3 region is CASSQAGHYSYEQYF. In nucleotides, the CDR3 is TGCGCCAGCAGCCAAGCGGGACACTACTCCTACGAGCAGTACTTC. The rearrangement uses TRBV4-1 and TRBJ2-7, with D perhaps TRBD1 (6 bases). From germline, CDR1 is MGHRA and CDR2 YSYEKL. Trimming left V 1 base short and J 0 bases short, with 10 bases between. CDR3 length: 15 residues.

This clone was counted once. In nucleotides, the CDR3 is TGCGCCAGCAGCTTCACAGGGCAGTGGGAGCAGTACTTC. Translated, it gives CASSFTGQWEQYF. V usage is TRBV5-1 and J usage is TRBJ2-7; tentatively, D is TRBD1 (6 bases). V was trimmed by 2 bases and J by 7 bases, leaving 13 bases between them. This CDR3 has 13 residues. Germline assignment: CDR1 SGHRS and CDR2 YFSETQ.

In DNA form, the CDR3 reads TGTGCCAGCAGCCCCGGGACAGGGCGCGGCTACACCTTC. Translation: CASSPGTGRGYTF. The V gene is TRBV7-2, the J gene TRBJ1-2; TRBD1 matches at 9 bases. Looked up from germline, CDR1 is SGHTA and CDR2 is FQGNSA. V trimming: 5 bases; J trimming: 8 bases; junction bases outside the gene matches: 6. This CDR3 is built from 13 residues.